This T cell receptor beta chain was profiled in a study of blood T cells in healthy people across ages. The donors, aged about 6 to 95, were healthy Caucasians from Russia. At least 6 micrograms of total RNA were extracted per sample. Turning to this clonotype: The antigen remains unidentified.

The use of a sample-barcoded 5' primer and a J-beta primer mix characterized a second PCR of roughly 6 to 11 cycles. The template-switch adaptor was a 5' adaptor with 12 random nucleotides. It tagged each cDNA molecule. TCRdb passed the 5' RACE reads through MiXCR, listing each CDR3 protein once. The data contain fewer than 1 million distinct CDR3 sequences, 40% to 50% of them singletons. The germline V gene has CDR1 MNHNY and CDR2 SVGAGI (reference sequence). The CDR3 is made up of 15 amino acids. The ends were cut back, 0 bases at V and 2 bases at J, with 8 bases in the middle. Regarding the study as a whole: Both naive CD4+ cell counts and diversity were greater in long-lived donors than in aged donors.

This chain links TRBV6-6 with TRBJ1-5, with D tentatively TRBD1 (5 bases). The TCR was taken from a man between 60 and 75 years old in good health. The specimen was blood. This chain's CDR3 is CASSYSQGGNQPQHF. In DNA form, the CDR3 reads TGTGCCAGCAGTTACTCTCAGGGTGGCAATCAGCCCCAGCATTTT.